This is a list of T cell receptor beta chains from one sample in a study of T-cell reconstitution after alpha-beta-depleted transplantation in children. TCRdb itself ran the PCR reads through MiXCR, one entry per CDR3 protein. The table shows about 610,000 distinct CDR3 sequences, with over 9.5% occurring only once. The sequenced sample was PBMCs from the stem cell graft donor, obtained from the stem cell graft. The receptors derive from a human donor who donated a stem cell graft to a child with acute myeloid leukemia. Both conserved end residues are part of each CDR3. Each record gives: V gene, D gene, clone size, J gene, CDR3 protein, CDR3 DNA. A D gene is named only where the DNA matches it firmly. Not all rows give a size; the values are once, few, many and, for expanded clones, a class.

>TRBV9|.|many|TRBJ2-2
CASSLTAGTNTGELFF
TGTGCCAGCAGCCTCACGGCGGGAACGAACACCGGGGAGCTGTTTTTT
>TRBV6-2/TRBV6-3|.|.|TRBJ1-2
CASSYAQGNYGYTF
TGTGCCAGCAGTTACGCCCAGGGGAACTATGGCTACACCTTC
>TRBV7-3|TRBD2|.|TRBJ2-1
CASSSQTSGNNEQFF
TGTGCCAGCAGCTCTCAGACTAGCGGAAACAATGAGCAGTTCTTC
>TRBV4-3|TRBD2|.|TRBJ2-1
CASSPLMGAGGSYNEQFF
TGCGCCAGCAGCCCACTGATGGGCGCGGGAGGCTCCTACAATGAGCAGTTCTTC
>TRBV25-1|TRBD2|many|TRBJ2-7
CASGTSGRSYEQYF
TGTGCCAGCGGCACTAGCGGTAGATCCTACGAGCAGTACTTC
>TRBV15|.|many|TRBJ1-5
CATSRVPVRSGQPQHF
TGTGCCACCAGCAGAGTTCCGGTGAGGTCGGGTCAGCCCCAGCATTTT
>TRBV24-1|TRBD1|many|TRBJ2-2
CATSDLWTGEKDGELFF
TGTGCCACCAGTGATTTGTGGACAGGGGAGAAAGACGGGGAGCTGTTTTTT
>TRBV20-1|.|few|TRBJ2-7
CSPGQGRYEQYF
TGCAGTCCCGGGCAGGGGCGGTACGAGCAGTACTTC
>TRBV10-3|TRBD1|.|TRBJ1-5
CAISVDRDQPQHF
TGTGCCATCAGTGTTGACAGGGATCAGCCCCAGCATTTT
>TRBV2|TRBD1|.|TRBJ2-7
CAARGVTGGPRPYEQYF
TGTGCCGCCCGAGGGGTTACAGGGGGGCCTCGACCCTACGAGCAGTACTTC
>TRBV5-1|TRBD1|many|TRBJ1-1
CASSWGQQNTEAFF
TGCGCCAGCAGCTGGGGACAGCAGAACACTGAAGCTTTCTTT
>TRBV28|.|many|TRBJ2-1
CASSWLQEYNEQFF
TGTGCCAGCAGTTGGCTTCAGGAGTACAATGAGCAGTTCTTC
>TRBV7-3|.|few|TRBJ1-6
CASSLSARRNSPLHF
TGTGCCAGCAGCTTATCGGCCAGGAGGAATTCACCCCTCCACTTT
>TRBV6-5|TRBD1|many|TRBJ1-2
CASSYTWDRDYGYTF
TGTGCCAGCAGCTACACGTGGGACAGGGACTATGGCTACACCTTC
>TRBV4-3|.|few|TRBJ2-7
CASSQTGASEQYF
TGCGCCAGCAGCCAGACAGGAGCCAGCGAGCAGTACTTC
>TRBV5-1|.|many|TRBJ2-6
CASSQQGFGANVLTF
TGCGCCAGCAGCCAACAGGGATTTGGGGCCAACGTCCTGACTTTC
>TRBV29-1|TRBD2|.|TRBJ2-5
CSVEPAGGQETQYF
TGCAGCGTTGAACCCGCGGGGGGACAAGAGACCCAGTACTTC
>TRBV6-2/TRBV6-3|TRBD1|.|TRBJ1-1
CASSYEIRGLSWAFF
TGTGCCAGCAGTTACGAGATTAGGGGGCTGTCTTGGGCTTTCTTT
>TRBV7-2|TRBD2|.|TRBJ2-3
CASSLHGTSVKADTQYF
TGTGCCAGCAGCTTACACGGCACTAGCGTCAAGGCAGATACGCAGTATTTT
>TRBV28|TRBD1|many|TRBJ2-7
CASSRDRGTLYEQYF
TGTGCCAGCAGTAGGGACAGGGGAACTCTGTACGAGCAGTACTTC
>TRBV7-2|.|.|TRBJ2-3
CASSTLAFSTDTQYF
TGTGCCAGCAGCACCCTAGCGTTCAGCACAGATACGCAGTATTTT
>TRBV27|TRBD1|few|TRBJ1-2
CASSSWTGDNYGYTF
TGTGCCAGCAGTTCCTGGACAGGAGATAACTATGGCTACACCTTC
>TRBV12-3/TRBV12-4|TRBD2|many|TRBJ2-1
CASSLFRTSGSSYNEQFF
TGTGCCAGCAGTTTATTTCGGACTAGCGGGAGTTCTTACAATGAGCAGTTCTTC
>TRBV28|.|few|TRBJ1-2
CASSPGGGELGGYTF
TGTGCCAGCAGCCCCGGCGGGGGCGAGTTAGGAGGCTACACCTTC
>TRBV20-1|.|.|TRBJ2-2
CSAKGPSNTGELFF
TGCAGTGCTAAAGGGCCCTCGAACACCGGGGAGCTGTTTTTT
>TRBV11-2|.|many|TRBJ2-1
CASSLKNEQFF
TGTGCCAGCAGCTTAAAAAATGAGCAGTTCTTC
>TRBV6-1|TRBD1|many|TRBJ1-2
CASSEALQGTYGYTF
TGTGCCAGCAGTGAAGCTTTACAGGGGACCTATGGCTACACCTTC
>TRBV25-1|.|few|TRBJ1-6
CASSDHQTVGPLHF
TGTGCCAGCAGTGACCATCAGACAGTAGGTCCCCTCCACTTT
>TRBV5-6|.|many|TRBJ2-1
CASSPGGGAYNEQFF
TGTGCCAGCAGCCCCGGCGGGGGCGCCTACAATGAGCAGTTCTTC
>TRBV4-3|.|few|TRBJ2-7
CASSQEALAKHEQYF
TGCGCCAGCAGCCAAGAAGCACTAGCCAAGCACGAGCAGTACTTC
>TRBV10-3|.|few|TRBJ1-6
CAISEDLWNSPLHF
TGTGCCATCAGTGAAGACCTCTGGAATTCACCCCTCCACTTT
>TRBV6-5|.|few|TRBJ2-2
CASSSRGPTSANTGELFF
TGTGCCAGCAGTTCACGTGGCCCGACCTCCGCGAACACCGGGGAGCTGTTTTTT
>TRBV20-1|TRBD1|many|TRBJ2-4
CSAPDRGINIQYF
TGCAGTGCTCCGGACAGGGGAATAAACATTCAGTACTTC
>TRBV7-2|.|few|TRBJ2-1
CASRSASDEQFF
TGTGCCAGCCGGTCCGCATCGGATGAGCAGTTCTTC
>TRBV7-2|.|many|TRBJ2-1
CASSSQTLQGEQFF
TGTGCCAGCAGCTCGCAAACCTTACAGGGAGAGCAGTTCTTC
>TRBV14|.|.|TRBJ1-6
CASSRVGYSPLHF
TGTGCCAGCAGTAGGGTCGGATATTCACCCCTCCACTTT
>TRBV12-3/TRBV12-4|.|few|TRBJ1-1
CASSLYRTEAFF
TGTGCCAGCAGCCTTTATAGGACTGAAGCTTTCTTT
>TRBV29-1|.|.|TRBJ2-1
CSVEDARNEQFF
TGCAGCGTTGAAGATGCTCGCAATGAGCAGTTCTTC